The next 11 T cell receptor beta chains were all read from a single sample in a study of early T cells in non-severe SARS-CoV-2 infection. A single record per CDR3 protein comes from TCRdb applying MiXCR to the 5' RACE reads. The sample has around 25,000 distinct CDR3 sequences; nearly 5% are singletons. The sequencing input was whole blood. The receptors were gathered from an adult who was a healthcare worker with PCR-confirmed SARS-CoV-2 infection or an uninfected control (not recorded which).

This clonotype was detected many times. This chain connects TRBV5-4 to TRBJ2-5; 11 positions match TRBD1. This CDR3 is built from 15 residues. Trimming cost V 5 bases and J 2 bases; bases outside gene matches: 5. Germline-derived CDR1 and CDR2 are SGHNT and YYREEE (reference sequence). The CDR3 loop reads CASRYRDRGQETQYF. The CDR3 DNA sequence: TGTGCCAGCAGGTACCGGGACAGGGGGCAAGAGACCCAGTACTTC.

In its sample, this clonotype was seen many times. The chain uses TRBV29-1 and TRBJ1-2; no firm D call. Germline CDR1 reads SQVTM; CDR2 reads ANQGSEA. Between the trimmed V and J ends, which lost 2 bases and 4 bases, there was a span of 5 bases. The CDR3 has 11 residues. In DNA, the CDR3 is TGCAGCGTTGAACACAGCTATGGCTACACCTTC. Its translation: CSVEHSYGYTF.

This clonotype was detected ten times or more. The chain is built from TRBV30 and TRBJ2-6; D remains unclear. CDR1 is GTSNPN, CDR2 SVGIG, per germline (reference sequence). The CDR3 covers 12 residues. V dropped 4 bases and J dropped 0 bases, with 1 base sitting between them. The CDR3 sequence: CAWTSGANVLTF. DNA of the CDR3: TGTGCCTGGACCTCTGGGGCCAACGTCCTGACTTTC.

This clonotype was observed a few times. The genes are TRBV30 and TRBJ2-1, with 9 bases that match TRBD2. Losses at the gene ends were 5 bases for V and 7 bases for J; bases not matched to a gene: 6. Germline loops: CDR1 GTSNPN, CDR2 SVGIG (reference sequence). CDR3 length equals 13 residues. The CDR3 region is CAWSRGGPNEQFF. The CDR3 DNA reads as TGTGCCTGGTCGCGGGGGGGCCCGAATGAGCAGTTCTTC. The variable domain in full, with the rest retrieved from reference TRBV30 and TRBJ2-1, is SQTIHQWPATLVQPVGSPLSLECTVEGTSNPNLYWYRQAAGRGLQLLFYSVGIGQISSEVPQNLSASRPQDRQFILSSKKLLLSDSGFYLCAWSRGGPNEQFFGPGTRLTVL.

This clonotype occurred many times. V usage is TRBV24-1 and J usage is TRBJ2-1, with D perhaps matching TRBD1 (5 bases). V was clipped by 4 bases and J by 6 bases, with 15 bases between them. The CDR3 is 15 amino acids. CDR1 is KGHDR and CDR2 is SFDVKD in the germline V gene. In DNA form, the CDR3 reads TGTGCCACCAGTGAGCCAGGTCCAACAGGCAATGAGCAGTTCTTC. It encodes CATSEPGPTGNEQFF.

This clonotype was counted ten times or more. V gene TRBV7-8 combines with J gene TRBJ1-2, with D maybe TRBD1 (5 bases). V was trimmed by 5 bases and J by 4 bases, leaving 17 bases between them. In germline, CDR1 is SGHVS, CDR2 FQNEAQ. The CDR3 runs 15 residues. This CDR3 is CASSPRGARSYGYTF. The DNA for the CDR3 is TGTGCCAGCAGCCCCAGAGGGGCCAGGTCCTATGGCTACACCTTC.

This clonotype was seen more than once but under ten times. The chain employs TRBV29-1 and TRBJ1-1; D is undetermined. The CDR3 covers 14 residues. Germline V CDR1 and CDR2: SQVTM, ANQGSEA. V was trimmed by 7 bases and J by 1 base, leaving 16 bases between them. The CDR3 nucleotides read TGCAGCGCGGACCGGACTGCGGGGAACACTGAAGCTTTCTTT. Its translation is CSADRTAGNTEAFF.

Ten or more counts support this clonotype. V gene TRBV11-1 combines with J gene TRBJ1-1; TRBD1 might be the D (6 bases). The CDR3 consists of 13 residues. Germline CDR1 and CDR2: SGHAT and FQDESV (reference sequence). The V end was cut by 6 bases, the J end by 3 bases, with 11 bases between. CDR3 sequence: CASRLQGYTEAFF. The DNA for the CDR3 is TGTGCCAGCAGATTACAGGGCTACACTGAAGCTTTCTTT.

This clonotype was counted only a few times. V gene TRBV3-1 combines with J gene TRBJ1-2; D gene ambiguous. Trimming pared 6 bases from V and 2 bases from J, leaving 10 bases between. The CDR3 runs 13 residues. CDR1 and CDR2 (germline): LGHDT, YNNKEL (reference sequence). The CDR3 loop reads CASRPGGNYGYTF. The CDR3 region has the DNA TGTGCCAGCAGGCCAGGAGGGAACTATGGCTACACCTTC.

This clonotype was picked up many times. The chain joins TRBV3-1 to TRBJ2-7; perhaps TRBD1 as D (6 bases). V gave up 3 bases and J gave up 1 base, with 10 bases separating them. There are 14 residues in the CDR3. Germline V gene sequence: CDR1 LGHDT, CDR2 YNNKEL (reference sequence). CDR3 nucleotides: TGTGCCAGCAGCCAGCAGGGGAGTTCCTACGAGCAGTACTTC. This gives the protein CASSQQGSSYEQYF.

As for this clonotype: A read error is possible here, since a much larger clone lies one base away. Because it lacks the conserved phenylalanine or tryptophan at the end, this CDR3 is likely a read error. The chain employs TRBV10-1 and TRBJ1-6, with D unresolved. The CDR3 is 16 amino acids. Per the germline V gene, CDR1 is WNHNN and CDR2 is SYGVQD (reference sequence). V was clipped by 0 bases and J by 0 bases, with 6 bases between them. The CDR3 loop is CASSESSLSYNSPLHY. The CDR3 DNA reads as TGCGCCAGCAGTGAGTCCAGCCTCTCCTATAATTCACCCCTCCACTAT.